Detailed here is one T cell receptor beta chain. Its specificity is not known. The data were obtained in a study of Ad26.COV2.S vaccination and SARS-CoV-2 variants. Turning to the study itself: In the study, Ad26.COV2.S was injected intramuscularly once, or twice 56 days apart.

Sample treatment: 15 to 20 received Ad26.COV2.S at low or high dose, single or two shots; about 5 received placebo; per-sample allocation not given. The study sampled participants on day 63 after the first vaccine or placebo injection. The CDR3 spans 13 residues. Trimming removed 8 bases at V and 3 bases at J, with 14 bases between. Germline V CDR1 and CDR2: MNHEY, SMNVEV (reference sequence). Assay used: immunoSEQ multiplex PCR; TCRdb lists only in-frame clones, some missing. The table shows about 680,000 clones, with 80% to 90% occurring only once. Study-level points and caveats: Vaccine and placebo recipients had comparable breadth of non-spike TCRs.

The sequence was collected from a person between 18 and 65 years old who received the Ad26.COV2.S COVID-19 vaccine or a placebo. The chain combines TRBV27 with TRBJ2-7, with unresolved D. Sample: peripheral blood, taken in a trial of Ad26.COV2.S vaccine versus placebo. DNA of the CDR3: TGTGCCAGCTCCCCCCGGGTCCTCTACGAGCAGTACTTC. Its protein is CASSPRVLYEQYF.